The clone carrying this T cell receptor (beta chain) was detected ten times or more. This entry belongs to a study of early T cells in non-severe SARS-CoV-2 infection. Individual cDNA molecules carried attached unique molecular identifiers. A single record per CDR3 protein comes from TCRdb applying MiXCR to the 5' RACE reads. Counted here are about 70,000 distinct CDR3 sequences, about 11% occurring once; the ten biggest clones make up 4.7%. CDR1 is SGHRS, CDR2 YFSETQ, per germline. The ends were cut back, 4 bases at V and 3 bases at J, with 9 bases in the middle. This CDR3 region has 13 residues. Sequenced material: whole blood. The gene calls are TRBV5-1 and TRBJ2-3, with D uncertain. The origin of this receptor is an adult who was a healthcare worker with PCR-confirmed SARS-CoV-2 infection or an uninfected control (not recorded which). Here the CDR3 DNA reads TGCGCCAGCAGCCGCCGTACGACAGATACGCAGTATTTT. Protein: CASSRRTTDTQYF. Full variable domain (missing parts from reference TRBV5-1 and TRBJ2-3): KAGVTQTPRYLIKTRGQQVTLSCSPISGHRSVSWYQQTPGQGLQFLFEYFSETQRNKGNFPGRFSGRQFSNSRSEMNVSTLELGDSALYLCASSRRTTDTQYFGPGTRLTVL.